The 2 T cell receptor beta chains below come from one sample, sequenced in a study of OX40 agonist ivuxolimab in advanced cancers. TCRdb's table, derived via immunoSEQ multiplex PCR, lists solely in-frame clones and lacks some. The sample has approximately 74,000 clones, more than 80% seen once. The sample here was CD4+ or CD8+ T cells sorted from blood, taken in a trial of the OX40 agonist ivuxolimab. The receptor set was obtained from an adult with an advanced solid tumor such as melanoma, head and neck, liver or kidney cancer.

The chain uses TRBV7-9 and TRBJ1-1; TRBD1 agrees at 7 bases. This CDR3 has 15 residues. The germline gives CDR1 SEHNR, CDR2 FQNEAQ (reference sequence). J was trimmed by 3 bases and V by 4 bases; bases with no gene match: 8. As DNA, the CDR3 is TGTGCCAGCAGCTCAACAGGGGATCCGTACACTGAAGCTTTCTTT. Translated, it gives CASSSTGDPYTEAFF.

The CDR3 region has the DNA TGTGCCAGCGCGACGAGGGGAGGGGAACGCACAGATACGCAGTATTTT. It specifies CASATRGGERTDTQYF. The rearrangement uses TRBV11-2 and TRBJ2-3; 7 bases line up with TRBD2. V was pared by 8 bases and J by 1 base, with 12 bases of the junction left unmatched. Per germline, CDR1 SGHAT and CDR2 FQNNGV. The CDR3 runs 16 residues.